There are a few counts of the clone carrying this T cell receptor beta chain. Genomic DNA was employed as the template in profiling TCR beta VDJ and CDR3. TCRdb re-analysed the reads in MiXCR, keeping a single row per CDR3 protein. The sample holds roughly 80,000 distinct CDR3 sequences, about three quarters seen once. The authors sequenced patients whose flow cytometry had shown CD8+CD57+ cell expansion. The germline V and J ends were trimmed by 0 bases and 1 base, with 13 bases remaining between them. CDR3 size: 18 residues. Germline CDR1 ENHRY, CDR2 SYGVKD. The sample comes from a study of CD8+CD57+ T cells in acquired aplastic anemia. Study-level background: An average of roughly 2.9 ug of DNA was obtained from sorted CD4+ and CD8+ cells.

This TCR derives from a human donor with aplastic anemia. Sequencing was performed on sorted CD4+, CD8+, or CD8+CD57+ T cells (not recorded which) from PBMCs. The chain joins TRBV10-3 to TRBJ1-6; no clear D gene. CDR3 amino acids: CAISESLSRVSYNSPLHF. The CDR3 coding sequence is TGTGCCATCAGTGAGTCACTCTCTAGGGTGTCCTATAATTCACCCCTCCACTTT.